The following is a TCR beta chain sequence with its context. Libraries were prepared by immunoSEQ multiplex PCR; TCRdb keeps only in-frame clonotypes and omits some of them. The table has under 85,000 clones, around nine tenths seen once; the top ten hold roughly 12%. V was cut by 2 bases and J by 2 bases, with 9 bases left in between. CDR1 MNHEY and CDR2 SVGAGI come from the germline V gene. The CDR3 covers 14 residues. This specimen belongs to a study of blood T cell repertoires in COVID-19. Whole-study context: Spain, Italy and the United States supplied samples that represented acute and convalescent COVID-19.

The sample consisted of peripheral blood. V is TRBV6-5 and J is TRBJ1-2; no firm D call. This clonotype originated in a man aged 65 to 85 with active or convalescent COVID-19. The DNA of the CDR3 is TGTGCCAGCAGTTACGGCGGCAGAAACTATGGCTACACCTTC. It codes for CASSYGGRNYGYTF.